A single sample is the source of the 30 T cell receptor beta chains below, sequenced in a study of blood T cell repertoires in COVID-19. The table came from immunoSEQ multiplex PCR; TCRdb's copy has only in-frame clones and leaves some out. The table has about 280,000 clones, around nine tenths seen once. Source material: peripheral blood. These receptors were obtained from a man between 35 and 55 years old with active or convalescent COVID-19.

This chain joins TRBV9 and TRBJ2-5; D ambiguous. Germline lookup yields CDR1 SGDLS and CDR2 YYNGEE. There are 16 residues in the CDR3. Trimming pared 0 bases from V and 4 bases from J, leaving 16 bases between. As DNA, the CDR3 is TGTGCCAGCAGCGTAGGCCTAGGAAGCCTACGAGAGACCCAGTACTTC. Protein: CASSVGLGSLRETQYF.

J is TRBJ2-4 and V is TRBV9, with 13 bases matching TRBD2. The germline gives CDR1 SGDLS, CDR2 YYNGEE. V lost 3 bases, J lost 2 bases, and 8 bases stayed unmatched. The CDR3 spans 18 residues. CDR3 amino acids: CASSEGTGLAGSKNIQYF. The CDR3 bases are TGTGCCAGCAGCGAAGGAACGGGACTAGCGGGGTCCAAAAACATTCAGTACTTC. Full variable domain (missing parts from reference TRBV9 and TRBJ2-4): DSGVTQTPKHLITATGQRVTLRCSPRSGDLSVYWYQQSLDQGLQFLIQYYNGEERAKGNILERFSAQQFPDLHSELNLSSLELGDSALYFCASSEGTGLAGSKNIQYFGAGTRLSVL.

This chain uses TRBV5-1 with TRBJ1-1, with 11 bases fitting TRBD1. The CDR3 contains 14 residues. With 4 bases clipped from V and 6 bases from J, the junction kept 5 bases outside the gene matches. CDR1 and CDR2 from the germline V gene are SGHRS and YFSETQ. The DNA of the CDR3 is TGCGCCAGCAGCGAGGGACAGGGGGAGGCTGAAGCTTTCTTT. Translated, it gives CASSEGQGEAEAFF.

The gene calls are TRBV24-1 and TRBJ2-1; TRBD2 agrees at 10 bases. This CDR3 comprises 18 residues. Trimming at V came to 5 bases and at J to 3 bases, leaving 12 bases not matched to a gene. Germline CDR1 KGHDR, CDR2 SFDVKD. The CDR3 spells CATSAASGSGGRYNEQFF. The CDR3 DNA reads TGTGCCACCAGTGCGGCTAGCGGGAGTGGAGGGCGCTACAATGAGCAGTTCTTC.

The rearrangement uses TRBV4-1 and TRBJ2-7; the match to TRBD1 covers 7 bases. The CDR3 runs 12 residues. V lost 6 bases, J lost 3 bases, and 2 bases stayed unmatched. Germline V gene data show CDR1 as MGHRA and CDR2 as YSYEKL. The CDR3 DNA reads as TGCGCCAGCAGTCCAGGGGGCTACGAGCAGTACTTC. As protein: CASSPGGYEQYF.

The DNA for the CDR3 is TGTGCCAGCAGTGTGACAGGGGGTAATCAGCCCCAGCATTTT. Its translation: CASSVTGGNQPQHF. The rearrangement joins TRBV6-2 or TRBV6-3 to TRBJ1-5; TRBD1 matches at 9 bases. Germline V lookup: CDR1 MNHEY, CDR2 SVGEGT. With V trimmed by 5 bases and J by 4 bases, 3 bases remained unmatched. The CDR3 length is 14 residues.

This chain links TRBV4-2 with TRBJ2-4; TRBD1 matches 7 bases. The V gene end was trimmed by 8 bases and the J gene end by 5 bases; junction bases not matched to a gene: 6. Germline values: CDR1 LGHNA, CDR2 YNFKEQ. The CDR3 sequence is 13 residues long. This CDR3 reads CASLDRDENIQYF. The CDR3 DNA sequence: TGTGCCAGCCTCGACAGGGACGAAAACATTCAGTACTTC.

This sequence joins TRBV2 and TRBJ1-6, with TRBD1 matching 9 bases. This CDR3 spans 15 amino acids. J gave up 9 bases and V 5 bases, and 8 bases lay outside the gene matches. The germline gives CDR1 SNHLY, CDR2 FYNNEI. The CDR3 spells CASSYRQGEGSPLHF. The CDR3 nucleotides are TGTGCCAGCAGTTATCGACAGGGGGAAGGTTCACCCCTCCACTTT.

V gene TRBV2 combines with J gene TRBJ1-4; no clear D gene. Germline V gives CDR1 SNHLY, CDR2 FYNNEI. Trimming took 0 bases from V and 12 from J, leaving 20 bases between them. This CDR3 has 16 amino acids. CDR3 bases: TGTGCCAGCAGTGAAGCGCCGGCCCGACAAGGCTTTGAACTGTTTTTT. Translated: CASSEAPARQGFELFF.

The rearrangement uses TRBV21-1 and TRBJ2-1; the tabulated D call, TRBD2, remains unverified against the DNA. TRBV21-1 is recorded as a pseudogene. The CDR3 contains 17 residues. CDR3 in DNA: TGTGCCAGCAGCAAAGCTCCTAGGACTAGCCCTACCAATGAGCAGTTCTTC. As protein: CASSKAPRTSPTNEQFF.

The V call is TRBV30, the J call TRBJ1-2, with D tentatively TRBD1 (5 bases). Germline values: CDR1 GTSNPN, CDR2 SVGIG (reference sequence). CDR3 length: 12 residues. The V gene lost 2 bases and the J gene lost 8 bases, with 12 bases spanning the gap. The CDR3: CAWSLGEEGYTF. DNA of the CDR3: TGTGCCTGGAGTTTGGGGGAGGAGGGCTACACCTTC.

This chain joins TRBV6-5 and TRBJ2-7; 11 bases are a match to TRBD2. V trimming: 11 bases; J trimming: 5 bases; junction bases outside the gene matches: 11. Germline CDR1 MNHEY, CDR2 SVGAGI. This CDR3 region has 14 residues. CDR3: CAGLTSGKGNEQYF. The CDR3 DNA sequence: TGTGCCGGCCTGACTAGCGGGAAGGGCAACGAGCAGTACTTC.

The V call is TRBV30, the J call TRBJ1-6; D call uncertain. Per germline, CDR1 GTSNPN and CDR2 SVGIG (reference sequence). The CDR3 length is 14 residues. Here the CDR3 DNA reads TGTGCTCTCGAATGGGAGGGCCTTGGGTCACCCCTCCACTTT. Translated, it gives CALEWEGLGSPLHF.

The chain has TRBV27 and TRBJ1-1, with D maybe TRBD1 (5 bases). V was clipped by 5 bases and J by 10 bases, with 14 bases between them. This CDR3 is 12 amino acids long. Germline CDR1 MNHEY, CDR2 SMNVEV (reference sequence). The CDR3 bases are TGTGCCAGCAGTCCCCCGGGACTCTCAGCTTTCTTT. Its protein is CASSPPGLSAFF.

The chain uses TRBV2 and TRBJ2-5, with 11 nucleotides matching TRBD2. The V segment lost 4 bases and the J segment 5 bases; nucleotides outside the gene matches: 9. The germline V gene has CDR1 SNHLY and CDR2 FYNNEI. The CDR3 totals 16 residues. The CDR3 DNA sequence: TGTGCCAGCAGTGGAACTAGCGGGAGTGCTCGGGAGACCCAGTACTTC. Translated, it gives CASSGTSGSARETQYF.

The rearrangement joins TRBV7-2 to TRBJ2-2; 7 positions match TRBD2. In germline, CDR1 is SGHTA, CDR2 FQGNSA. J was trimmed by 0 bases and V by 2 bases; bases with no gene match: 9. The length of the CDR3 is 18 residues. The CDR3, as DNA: TGTGCCAGCAGCTTACCTCCGGGAGGAGCTTCGAACACCGGGGAGCTGTTTTTT. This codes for CASSLPPGGASNTGELFF.

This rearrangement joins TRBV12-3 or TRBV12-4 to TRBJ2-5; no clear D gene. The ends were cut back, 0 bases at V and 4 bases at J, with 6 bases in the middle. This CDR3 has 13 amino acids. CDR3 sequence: CASSLAAPETQYF. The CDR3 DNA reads TGTGCCAGCAGTTTAGCAGCCCCAGAGACCCAGTACTTC.

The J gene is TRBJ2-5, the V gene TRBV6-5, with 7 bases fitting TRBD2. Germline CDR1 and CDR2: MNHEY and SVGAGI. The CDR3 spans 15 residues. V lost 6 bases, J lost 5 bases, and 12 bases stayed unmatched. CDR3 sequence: CASRSPSGVYETQYF. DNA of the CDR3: TGTGCCAGCAGGTCGCCCAGCGGGGTGTATGAGACCCAGTACTTC.

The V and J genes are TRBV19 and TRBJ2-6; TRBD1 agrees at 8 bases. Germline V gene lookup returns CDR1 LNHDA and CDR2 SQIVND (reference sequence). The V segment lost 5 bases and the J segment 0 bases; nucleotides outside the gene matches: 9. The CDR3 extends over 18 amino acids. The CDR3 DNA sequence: TGTGCCAGTAGTGCCAGGGACAGGCCGAGCTCTGGGGCCAACGTCCTGACTTTC. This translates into CASSARDRPSSGANVLTF.

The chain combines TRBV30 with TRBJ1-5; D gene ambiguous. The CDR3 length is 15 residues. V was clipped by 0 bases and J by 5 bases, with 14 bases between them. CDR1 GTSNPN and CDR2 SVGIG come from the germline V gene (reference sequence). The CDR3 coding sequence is TGTGCCTGGAGTGTACCTGGGAGCCGATATCAGCCCCAGCATTTT. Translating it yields CAWSVPGSRYQPQHF.

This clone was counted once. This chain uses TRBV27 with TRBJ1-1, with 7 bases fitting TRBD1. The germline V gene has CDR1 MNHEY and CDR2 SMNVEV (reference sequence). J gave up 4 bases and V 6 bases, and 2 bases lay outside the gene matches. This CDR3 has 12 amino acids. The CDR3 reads CASRPGGTEAFF. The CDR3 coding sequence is TGTGCCAGCAGACCAGGGGGCACTGAAGCTTTCTTT.

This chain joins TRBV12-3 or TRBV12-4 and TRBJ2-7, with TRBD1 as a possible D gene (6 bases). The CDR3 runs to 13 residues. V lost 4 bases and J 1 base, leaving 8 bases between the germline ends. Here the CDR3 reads CASSYRESYEQYF. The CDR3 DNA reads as TGTGCCAGCAGTTACAGGGAATCCTACGAGCAGTACTTC.

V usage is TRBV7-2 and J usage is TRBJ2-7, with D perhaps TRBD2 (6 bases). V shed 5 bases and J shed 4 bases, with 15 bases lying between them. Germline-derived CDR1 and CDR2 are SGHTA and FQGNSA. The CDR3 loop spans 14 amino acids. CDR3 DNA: TGTGCCAGCAGCCCGACGGGGGTGGGTTACGAGCAGTACTTC. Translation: CASSPTGVGYEQYF.

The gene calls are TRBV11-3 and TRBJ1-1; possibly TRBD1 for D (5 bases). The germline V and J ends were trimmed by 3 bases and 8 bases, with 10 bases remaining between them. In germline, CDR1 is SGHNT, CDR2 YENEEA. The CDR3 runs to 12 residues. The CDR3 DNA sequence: TGTGCCAGCAGCTTTTGGGAGGGGGAAGCTTTCTTT. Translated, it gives CASSFWEGEAFF.

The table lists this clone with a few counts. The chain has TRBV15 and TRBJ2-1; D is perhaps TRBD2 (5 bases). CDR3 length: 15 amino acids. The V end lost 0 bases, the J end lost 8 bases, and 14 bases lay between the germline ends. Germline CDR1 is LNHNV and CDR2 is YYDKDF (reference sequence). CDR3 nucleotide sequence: TGTGCCACCAGCAGAGAGTACGGAGGAAGGGATGAGCAGTTCTTC. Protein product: CATSREYGGRDEQFF.

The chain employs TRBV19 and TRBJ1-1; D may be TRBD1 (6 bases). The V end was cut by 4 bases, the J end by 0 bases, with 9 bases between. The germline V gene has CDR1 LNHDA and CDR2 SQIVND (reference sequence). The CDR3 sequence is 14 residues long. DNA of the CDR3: TGTGCCAGTAGTAAGACAGGCATGAACACTGAAGCTTTCTTT. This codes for CASSKTGMNTEAFF.

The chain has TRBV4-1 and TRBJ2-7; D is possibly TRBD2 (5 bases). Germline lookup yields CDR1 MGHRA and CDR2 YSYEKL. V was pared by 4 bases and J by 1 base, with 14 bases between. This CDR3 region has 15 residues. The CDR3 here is CASSPRGSDSYEQYF. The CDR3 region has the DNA TGCGCCAGCAGCCCCCGTGGGAGCGATTCCTACGAGCAGTACTTC.

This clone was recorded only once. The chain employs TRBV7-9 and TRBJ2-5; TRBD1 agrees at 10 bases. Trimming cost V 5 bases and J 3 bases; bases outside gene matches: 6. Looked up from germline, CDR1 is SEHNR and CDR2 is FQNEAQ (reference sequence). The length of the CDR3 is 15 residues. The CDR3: CASSPPGQGKETQYF. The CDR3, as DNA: TGTGCCAGCAGCCCCCCGGGACAGGGGAAAGAGACCCAGTACTTC.

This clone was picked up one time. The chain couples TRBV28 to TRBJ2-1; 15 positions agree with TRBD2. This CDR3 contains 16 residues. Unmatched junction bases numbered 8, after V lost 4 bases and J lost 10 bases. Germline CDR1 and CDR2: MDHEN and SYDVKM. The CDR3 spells CASSSGLAGGPREQFF. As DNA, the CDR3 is TGTGCCAGCAGTTCCGGACTAGCGGGGGGGCCCAGGGAGCAGTTCTTC.

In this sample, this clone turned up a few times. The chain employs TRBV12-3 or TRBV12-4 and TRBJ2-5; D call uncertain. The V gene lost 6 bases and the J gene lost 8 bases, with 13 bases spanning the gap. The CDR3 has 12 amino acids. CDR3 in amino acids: CASSQPRRTQYF. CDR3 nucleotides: TGTGCCAGCAGCCAGCCCCGGAGAACCCAGTACTTC.